The T cell receptor beta chain described here comes from a study of blood T cell repertoires in COVID-19. How the authors handled the data: It was from reference gene primer amplification that nucleated cell counts were estimated. Only in-frame clones appear in the TCRdb table, and some are missing; sequencing was by immunoSEQ multiplex PCR. The V and J calls and clone size are taken from that table; D and trimming were inferred from the DNA. The sample contains around 37,000 clones, roughly 90% of which appear only once. Between the trimmed V and J ends, which lost 4 bases and 6 bases, there was a span of 11 bases. The CDR3 has 13 amino acids. Germline CDR1 reads SGHDT; CDR2 reads YYEEEE.

The chain couples TRBV5-6 to TRBJ2-1; TRBD2 might be the D (6 bases). The clonotype comes from a man aged 60-69 years with active or convalescent COVID-19. Sequenced material: peripheral blood. CDR3 sequence (DNA): TGTGCCAGCAGCCTGGGAGGAAGCAATGAGCAGTTCTTC. Its protein product is CASSLGGSNEQFF.